The rows below give T cell receptor beta chains drawn from one sample of a study of T cells after yellow fever vaccination. TCRdb processed the 5' RACE reads anew with MiXCR; each CDR3 protein has one entry. The data contain a few hundred thousand distinct CDR3 sequences, 17% of them singletons. The sequences come from PBMCs, collected about 5 days after the first yellow fever vaccination. The receptors here all came from a man between 18 and 35 years old who received the YFV17D yellow fever vaccine. Each CDR3 is given with its conserved first and last residue. D genes are given only for firm matches. A clone size is listed for some rows: how often the clone was seen (once, few, many), or a class if it is expanded.

TRBJ1-3,-,TRBV18,TRBD1,TGTGCCAGCAGACAGGGGTTTCCTGGAAACACCATATATTTT,CASRQGFPGNTIYF
TRBJ2-7,few,TRBV4-3,-,TGCGCCAGCAGCCAAAGGGTAGCCTACGAGCAGTACTTC,CASSQRVAYEQYF
TRBJ1-1,-,TRBV3-1,-,TGTGCCAGCAGCCAGAGCAGGGGTTCTGAAGCTTTCTTT,CASSQSRGSEAFF
TRBJ2-6,-,TRBV7-9,TRBD2,TGTGCCAGCAGCTTACCAGGGACTAGCTCTGGGGCCAACGTCCTGACTTTC,CASSLPGTSSGANVLTF
TRBJ1-2,few,TRBV5-1,-,TGCGCCAGCAGCCCATCCAGTCCCTCCTATGGCTACACCTTC,CASSPSSPSYGYTF
TRBJ2-1,few,TRBV9,-,TGTGCCAGCAGCGTTACAGGAATCTACAATGAGCAGTTCTTC,CASSVTGIYNEQFF
TRBJ2-1,-,TRBV6-2/TRBV6-3,TRBD2,TGTGCCAGCACCAAAGGGTCCCGGCGGGGGGGGATCGGGGAGCAGTTCTTC,CASTKGSRRGGIGEQFF
TRBJ1-6,-,TRBV15,TRBD1,TGTGCCACCAGCAGGGGACAGGGAAGATCGCCCCTCCACTTT,CATSRGQGRSPLHF
TRBJ1-4,few,TRBV7-9,-,TGTGCCAGCAGCGGGGGCAGAGAAGGGGAAAAACTGTTTTTT,CASSGGREGEKLFF
TRBJ2-7,-,TRBV7-9,-,TGTGCCAGCAGCTACTCAGGGGGGACCTACGAGCAGTACTTC,CASSYSGGTYEQYF
TRBJ2-7,few,TRBV5-4,-,TGTGCCAGCAGCTTGAGGGCCTCCTACGAGCAGTACTTC,CASSLRASYEQYF
TRBJ1-1,-,TRBV19,-,TGTGCCAGTAGTATTCCGGCAGCCGGGAACACTGAAGCTTTCTTT,CASSIPAAGNTEAFF
TRBJ1-6,few,TRBV20-1,-,TGCAGTGCTAGAGTCAAGGGGCCTACCTCACCCCTCCACTTT,CSARVKGPTSPLHF
TRBJ2-7,-,TRBV6-5,-,TGTGCGTCGGGACAAAACTCCTACGAGCAGTACTTC,CASGQNSYEQYF